This is a list of T cell receptor beta chains from one sample in a study of Tregs in tolerant kidney transplant recipients. This table comes from immunoSEQ multiplex PCR, and its TCRdb copy is limited to in-frame clones, with some not included. The table lists tens of thousands of clones, over 85% of them singletons. The sequenced sample was CD4+ T cells from blood, obtained before the transplant. Receptor source: a human donor who received a combined kidney and bone marrow transplant. Both conserved end residues are part of each CDR3. The D gene is left open where the match is weak. Size is omitted from some rows. Given values are once, few, many or a class for expanded clones.

once	TRBV30	TRBJ1-4	14	TRBD1	TGTGCCTGGAGTGCTCGGACAGGGAGGGAAAAACTGTTTTTT	CAWSARTGREKLFF
once	TRBV11-2	TRBJ2-5	12	NA	TGTGCCAGCAGCCCCTCGCGTGAGACCCAGTACTTC	CASSPSRETQYF
NA	TRBV30	TRBJ1-2	14	NA	TGTGCCTGGAGCATCCGGAGGACAGAGTATGGCTACACCTTC	CAWSIRRTEYGYTF
NA	TRBV7-2	TRBJ2-3	15	TRBD1	TGTGCCAGCAGCTTGGACAGGGCTAGCACAGATACGCAGTATTTT	CASSLDRASTDTQYF
NA	TRBV27	TRBJ2-6	20	TRBD2	TGTGCCAGCAGTTTATTTCCGGGACTAGCGGGATATTCTGGGGCCAACGTCCTGACTTTC	CASSLFPGLAGYSGANVLTF
NA	TRBV18	TRBJ2-7	16	TRBD1	TGTGCCAGCTCACCAAGGGGGACAGGTGCTTCCTACGAGCAGTACTTC	CASSPRGTGASYEQYF
NA	TRBV11-2	TRBJ1-6	18	NA	TGTGCCAGCAGCTTGGAAAACAGGGCACGTAGCTCGAGCTCACCCCTCCACTTT	CASSLENRARSSSSPLHF
NA	TRBV27	TRBJ2-5	13	TRBD1	TGTGCCAGTAGGACAGGACCAGTATTTGAGCAGTACTTC	CASRTGPVFEQYF
NA	TRBV14	TRBJ2-3	15	NA	TGTGCCAGCAGCCAAGGAGCAATTAGCACAGATACGCAGTATTTT	CASSQGAISTDTQYF
NA	TRBV4-1	TRBJ1-2	15	NA	TGCGCCAGCAGCCAAGTTTCCGGTTCAGGGGTTGGCTACACCTTC	CASSQVSGSGVGYTF
NA	TRBV5-1	TRBJ2-1	13	NA	TGCGCCAGCAGCTCAGACTGGTACAATGAGCAGTTCTTC	CASSSDWYNEQFF
NA	TRBV29-1	TRBJ2-7	14	TRBD2	TGCAGCGCGAGGACTAGCGGGGGATACTACGAGCAGTACTTC	CSARTSGGYYEQYF
NA	TRBV7-2	TRBJ2-1	14	TRBD2	TGTGCCAGCAGCTCCCGACTAGCTACCAATGAGCAGTTCTTC	CASSSRLATNEQFF
NA	TRBV29-1	TRBJ2-7	13	NA	TGCAGCGTAGCCCTACCCTCCAGGTACGAGCAGTACTTC	CSVALPSRYEQYF
NA	TRBV29-1	TRBJ2-1	14	TRBD2	TGCAGCACATGGGGGGGGGTAGAGATCAATGAGCAGTTCTTC	CSTWGGVEINEQFF
NA	TRBV6-4	TRBJ1-1	15	TRBD1	TGTGCCAGCAGTCTAACTTATGGGACAGGGACCGAAGCTTTCTTT	CASSLTYGTGTEAFF
NA	TRBV6-5	TRBJ2-1	14	NA	TGTGCCAGCAGTTCGGGATTCTCCTACAATGAGCAGTTCTTC	CASSSGFSYNEQFF
NA	TRBV4-1	TRBJ2-6	18	TRBD1	TGCGCCAGCAGCCCCCGGGACAGGGCACCCTCTGGGGCCAACGTCCTGACTTTC	CASSPRDRAPSGANVLTF
once	TRBV14	TRBJ2-4	16	TRBD2	TGTGCCAGCAGCCAAGATACTAGCGGGGGGCTGGGCATTCAGTACTTC	CASSQDTSGGLGIQYF
NA	TRBV5-4	TRBJ2-5	14	NA	TGTGCCAGCAGCTTGGGAGGCAGCCAAGAGACCCAGTACTTC	CASSLGGSQETQYF
NA	TRBV9	TRBJ2-3	16	TRBD2	TGTGCCAGCAGCGTAGGGACTAGCGGGGTCACAGATACGCAGTATTTT	CASSVGTSGVTDTQYF
once	TRBV6-5	TRBJ1-5	15	NA	TGTGCCAGCAGTTTTTCGGGGTCGGGCAATCAGCCCCAGCATTTT	CASSFSGSGNQPQHF
NA	TRBV6-5	TRBJ2-1	13	NA	TGTGTCAGCAGTTTAACGAGTTACAATGAGCAGTTCTTC	CVSSLTSYNEQFF
NA	TRBV5-4	TRBJ2-1	15	NA	TGTGCCAGCAGCTTGGGGCTAGGCCTCTACAATGAGCAGTTCTTC	CASSLGLGLYNEQFF
NA	TRBV18	TRBJ1-3	16	TRBD1	TGTGCCAGCTCACCAACACAGGGGGCTTGGGGAAACACCATATATTTT	CASSPTQGAWGNTIYF
NA	TRBV6-6	TRBJ1-1	13	TRBD1	TGTGCCAGCGGGGACAGGGAGGGGACTGAAGCTTTCTTT	CASGDREGTEAFF
NA	TRBV5-4	TRBJ1-1	13	NA	TGTGCCAGCAGCTTGGCCGGGAGGGCGGCAGCTTTCTTT	CASSLAGRAAAFF
NA	TRBV19	TRBJ2-7	16	TRBD2	TGTGCCAGTAGTACCCGGACTAGCGGGCCCCCCGTAAGGCAGTACTTC	CASSTRTSGPPVRQYF
NA	TRBV2	TRBJ1-1	15	TRBD1	TGTGCCAGGGGTTCCTTTGACAGGGCTAACACTGAAGCTTTCTTT	CARGSFDRANTEAFF
NA	TRBV6-1	TRBJ1-5	14	NA	TGTGCCAGCAGCATTTCAGGGGGCAATCAGCCCCAGCATTTT	CASSISGGNQPQHF
NA	TRBV27	TRBJ1-1	13	NA	TGTGCCAGCAGCCAGGACAGCTACACTGAAGCTTTCTTT	CASSQDSYTEAFF
NA	TRBV7-9	TRBJ1-3	12	NA	TGTGCCAGCAGCCCCCTTAGTCTCCCCATATATTTT	CASSPLSLPIYF
NA	TRBV6-5	TRBJ2-7	15	TRBD2	TGTGCCAGCAACCGGGGGGGGCAGGTCGGAAACGAGCAGTACTTC	CASNRGGQVGNEQYF
NA	TRBV9	TRBJ2-5	15	TRBD2	TGTGCCAGCAGCCGGGGGGTAGCGGGCGGGGAGACCCAGTACTTC	CASSRGVAGGETQYF
NA	TRBV6-5	TRBJ1-6	15	TRBD1	TGTGCCAGCGCCGGACAGGGAACTTATAATTCACCCCTCCACTTT	CASAGQGTYNSPLHF
NA	TRBV7-3	TRBJ1-2	15	NA	TGTGCCAGCAGCCTTCAACGGGGGGATTCAAATGGCTACACCTTC	CASSLQRGDSNGYTF
NA	TRBV7-9	TRBJ2-5	14	NA	TGTGCCAGCAGTCGAAACACGTTCCAAGAGACCCAGTACTTC	CASSRNTFQETQYF
NA	TRBV11-3	TRBJ2-1	16	NA	TGTGCCAGCAGCTTGGGAACTAGCTCGGGTTACAATGAGCAGTTCTTC	CASSLGTSSGYNEQFF
NA	TRBV11-2	TRBJ2-5	17	TRBD2	TGTGCCAGCAGCTCCACCATACTAGCGGGGGGGCAAGAGACCCAGTACTTC	CASSSTILAGGQETQYF
once	TRBV11-3	TRBJ1-4	14	NA	TGTGCCAGCAGCTTAGGCGGAGTTAATGAAAAACTGTTTTTT	CASSLGGVNEKLFF
NA	TRBV7-3	TRBJ2-1	15	NA	TGTGCCAGCAGCGTTACAGCGGAATCCTACAATGAGCAGTTCTTC	CASSVTAESYNEQFF
NA	TRBV15	TRBJ1-1	15	NA	TGTGCCACCAGCAGACCGGGACATAAGAACACTGAAGCTTTCTTT	CATSRPGHKNTEAFF
NA	TRBV6-5	TRBJ2-2	13	NA	TGTGCCAGCAGTTACGGTTTCGGGGAGGAGCTGTTTTTT	CASSYGFGEELFF
NA	TRBV19	TRBJ1-4	14	NA	TGTGCCAGTAGTAGGGGGGGGTCGATTGAAAAACTGTTTTTT	CASSRGGSIEKLFF